These 24 T cell receptor beta chains were sequenced from one sample in a study of cytomegalovirus exposure and HLA in healthy donors. PCR employed 60 Vbeta and 13 Jbeta primers. TCRdb's table, derived via immunoSEQ multiplex PCR, lists solely in-frame clones and lacks some. The table lists some 190,000 clones, around 85% of them singletons, with 1% in the top ten. Sequencing was carried out using PBMCs. The source of these receptors is a boy younger than 10 in good health and CMV-seronegative.

J is TRBJ2-5 and V is TRBV27; 10 nucleotides align to TRBD2. The CDR3 loop spans 17 amino acids. Germline lookup yields CDR1 MNHEY and CDR2 SMNVEV (reference sequence). V lost 4 bases and J lost 2; bases outside the gene matches: 10. CDR3 DNA: TGTGCCAGCAGTTCCCCCCTTAGCGGGGGGAGACAAGAGACCCAGTACTTC. This gives the protein CASSSPLSGGRQETQYF.

The chain links TRBV5-1 to TRBJ2-1, with TRBD2 matching 12 bases. The CDR3 runs to 18 residues. The germline V gene has CDR1 SGHRS and CDR2 YFSETQ. Trimming cost V 5 bases and J 7 bases; bases outside gene matches: 16. CDR3 protein: CASSLAGGPGLVQNEQFF. CDR3 nucleotides: TGCGCCAGCAGTCTAGCGGGGGGGCCGGGTTTAGTACAGAATGAGCAGTTCTTC.

This sequence joins TRBV5-6 and TRBJ2-1; a weak D match, TRBD1 (6 bases). The CDR3 spans 16 residues. The V gene lost 4 bases and the J gene lost 0 bases, with 14 bases spanning the gap. Per the germline V gene, CDR1 is SGHDT and CDR2 is YYEEEE. The CDR3 loop is CASSGATGSSYNEQFF. The CDR3 DNA follows: TGTGCCAGCAGCGGGGCGACAGGAAGCTCCTACAATGAGCAGTTCTTC.

V usage is TRBV7-9 and J usage is TRBJ1-4; D call uncertain. CDR3 length: 17 residues. CDR1 and CDR2 from the germline V gene are SEHNR and FQNEAQ (reference sequence). Trimming shortened V by 5 bases and J by 0 bases, and 16 bases separated the two germline ends. CDR3 protein: CASSEVTGFATNEKLFF. CDR3 DNA: TGTGCCAGCAGCGAGGTGACCGGGTTTGCAACTAATGAAAAACTGTTTTTT.

This clone appeared a few times. V gene TRBV11-2 combines with J gene TRBJ2-1, with 13 bases matching TRBD2. Germline lookup yields CDR1 SGHAT and CDR2 FQNNGV. This CDR3 is 17 amino acids long. Trimming at V came to 2 bases and at J to 2 bases, leaving 3 bases not matched to a gene. In DNA form, the CDR3 reads TGTGCCAGCAGCTTAAGGACTAGCGGGGGCCCCTACAATGAGCAGTTCTTC. Translation: CASSLRTSGGPYNEQFF.

J is TRBJ2-5 and V is TRBV30; TRBD2 might be the D (6 bases). Trimming removed 0 bases at V and 1 base at J, with 9 bases between. This CDR3 comprises 14 residues. Germline V gene sequence: CDR1 GTSNPN, CDR2 SVGIG (reference sequence). The CDR3 loop is CAWSVGRGQETQYF. The CDR3 DNA reads as TGTGCCTGGAGTGTTGGGCGGGGCCAAGAGACCCAGTACTTC.

The chain joins TRBV7-9 to TRBJ2-4; D is unclear. The length of the CDR3 is 14 residues. Deletions cut 5 bases from V and 8 bases from J, with 16 bases between. CDR1 and CDR2 (germline): SEHNR, FQNEAQ (reference sequence). The CDR3 DNA sequence: TGTGCCAGCAGCCCGAGGTTAGAATCGGACATTCAGTACTTC. Encoded protein: CASSPRLESDIQYF.

The V and J genes are TRBV4-1 and TRBJ2-4; possible D gene TRBD2, 5 bases. The CDR3 is 16 amino acids. CDR1 MGHRA and CDR2 YSYEKL come from the germline V gene. V shed 4 bases and J shed 2 bases, with 15 bases lying between them. The CDR3: CASSLAGGDSKNIQYF. For the CDR3, the DNA is TGCGCCAGCAGCCTGGCCGGAGGAGACTCCAAAAACATTCAGTACTTC.

The chain joins TRBV5-1 to TRBJ2-7; the match to TRBD2 covers 9 bases. The CDR3 has 18 residues. The germline CDR1 and CDR2 sequences are SGHRS and YFSETQ. The ends lost 4 bases at V and 7 bases at J; junction bases unmatched: 21. CDR3 protein: CASSLFRSGRTGPGEQYF. The CDR3 DNA follows: TGCGCCAGCAGCCTGTTTAGGAGCGGGAGGACCGGGCCGGGAGAGCAGTACTTC.

The chain links TRBV6-1 to TRBJ2-1; 10 nucleotides match TRBD2. The junction had 10 bases not matched to a gene; V was cut back by 2 bases and J by 6 bases. Germline lookup yields CDR1 MNHNS and CDR2 SASEGT. The CDR3 is 17 residues long. This CDR3 is CASSELSGRAVSNEQFF. As DNA, the CDR3 is TGTGCCAGCAGTGAATTGAGCGGGAGGGCTGTTAGCAATGAGCAGTTCTTC.

The chain employs TRBV27 and TRBJ2-5; 7 bases fit TRBD2. CDR3 length: 16 residues. The trim removed 0 bases at V and 3 bases at J, leaving 7 bases unmatched. The V gene's germline CDR1 is MNHEY and CDR2 SMNVEV (reference sequence). CDR3 sequence reads: CASSLSTRELEETQYF. CDR3 in DNA: TGTGCCAGCAGTTTATCGACGCGGGAGCTGGAAGAGACCCAGTACTTC.

J is TRBJ1-2 and V is TRBV27, with no clear D. Trimming removed 5 bases at V and 3 bases at J, with 19 bases between. Germline V gene sequence: CDR1 MNHEY, CDR2 SMNVEV (reference sequence). The CDR3 loop spans 16 amino acids. DNA of the CDR3: TGTGCCAGCAGTCCTTTACCCACCGGGGTAGACTATGGCTACACCTTC. Protein sequence: CASSPLPTGVDYGYTF.

The chain uses TRBV2 and TRBJ1-5; 12 bases match TRBD1. This CDR3 is 16 amino acids long. Germline V gene sequence: CDR1 SNHLY, CDR2 FYNNEI. The junction had 4 bases not matched to a gene; V was cut back by 0 bases and J by 7 bases. DNA of the CDR3: TGTGCCAGCAGTGAAGCGGGACAGGGGGCGTACCAGCCCCAGCATTTT. Translated, it gives CASSEAGQGAYQPQHF.

This clone has just a few counts. The J gene is TRBJ2-1, the V gene TRBV6-5, with 7 bases lining up with TRBD2. The CDR3 contains 14 residues. Germline CDR1 reads MNHEY; CDR2 reads SVGAGI. Trimming took 7 bases from V and 4 from J; bases not matched to a gene: 7. The DNA of the CDR3 is TGTGCCAGCACTCCTAGCGGAACTTACAATGAGCAGTTCTTC. Its protein is CASTPSGTYNEQFF.

The CDR3 coding sequence is TGTGCCAGCAGCTTAAAGGGACAGGACAATCAGCCCCAGCATTTT. Residues: CASSLKGQDNQPQHF. This chain uses TRBV7-3 with TRBJ1-5; TRBD1 agrees at 8 bases. Trimming at V came to 1 base and at J to 3 bases, leaving 2 bases not matched to a gene. This CDR3 comprises 15 residues. Germline V lookup: CDR1 SGHTA, CDR2 FQGTGA.

V is TRBV5-5 and J is TRBJ2-2, with TRBD1 as a possible D gene (6 bases). Germline V lookup: CDR1 SGHKS, CDR2 YYEKEE (reference sequence). The V gene lost 2 bases and the J gene lost 3 bases, with 11 bases spanning the gap. The CDR3 runs to 15 residues. DNA of the CDR3: TGTGCCAGCAGCTTAATGGACAGCTACACCGGGGAGCTGTTTTTT. Translated, it gives CASSLMDSYTGELFF.

The V and J genes are TRBV4-1 and TRBJ2-3; 8 bases align to TRBD2. Germline CDR1 and CDR2: MGHRA and YSYEKL. Losses at the gene ends were 3 bases for V and 6 bases for J; bases not matched to a gene: 8. The CDR3 spans 15 residues. CDR3 sequence (DNA): TGCGCCAGCAGCCAGGGACTAGGAATGTACGATACGCAGTATTTT. This gives the protein CASSQGLGMYDTQYF.

The rearrangement uses TRBV10-1 and TRBJ1-1, with 9 bases identical to TRBD1. Per germline, CDR1 WNHNN and CDR2 SYGVQD (reference sequence). CDR3 length equals 16 residues. The ends lost 7 bases at V and 0 bases at J; junction bases unmatched: 9. The DNA for the CDR3 is TGCGCCAGCAATGCTTTCCGGGACAGGGTGAACACTGAAGCTTTCTTT. This translates into CASNAFRDRVNTEAFF.

Turning to this clone: The junction shows a germline mismatch at one end, possibly a read error. The chain carries TRBV28 and TRBJ2-7; a possible D gene is TRBD2 (5 bases). The length of the CDR3 is 8 residues. The V gene's germline CDR1 is MDHEN and CDR2 SYDVKM. CDR3 DNA sequence: TGTGCCAGCAGGGGGAGTTGCTTC. It encodes CASRGSCF.

The chain uses TRBV27 and TRBJ1-5; 9 bases match TRBD1. CDR3 length: 12 residues. Unmatched junction bases numbered 4, after V lost 10 bases and J lost 6 bases. CDR1 is MNHEY and CDR2 is SMNVEV in the germline V gene (reference sequence). The CDR3 reads CATTGGGQPQHF. CDR3 DNA: TGTGCCACAACAGGGGGCGGTCAGCCCCAGCATTTT.

The chain has TRBV6-5 and TRBJ2-3; TRBD2 aligns across 12 bases. The CDR3 runs to 16 residues. Trimming removed 4 bases from V and 2 bases from J; junction bases left unmatched: 4. CDR1 and CDR2 from the germline V gene are MNHEY and SVGAGI. As DNA, the CDR3 is TGTGCCAGCAGTTTACTAGCGGGGGGACCCACAGATACGCAGTATTTT. This sequence encodes CASSLLAGGPTDTQYF.

V and J are TRBV25-1 and TRBJ2-1; TRBD1 matches at 10 bases. The CDR3 is made up of 14 amino acids. Germline lookup yields CDR1 MGHDK and CDR2 SYGVNS. V dropped 11 bases and J dropped 6; count of bases not matched to a gene: 10. CDR3 region: CASTGTGAVNEQFF. DNA of the CDR3: TGTGCCTCCACGGGGACAGGGGCGGTCAATGAGCAGTTCTTC.

The gene calls are TRBV30 and TRBJ2-1; tentative D call: TRBD2 (7 bases). Trimming cost V 7 bases and J 0 bases, with 13 bases left between them. CDR1 is GTSNPN and CDR2 is SVGIG in the germline V gene (reference sequence). CDR3 length equals 14 residues. CDR3 in amino acids: CALGGGSSYNEQFF. Here the CDR3 DNA reads TGTGCCTTAGGGGGGGGGAGCTCCTACAATGAGCAGTTCTTC.

The V call is TRBV6-1, the J call TRBJ2-7, with unresolved D. CDR1 MNHNS and CDR2 SASEGT come from the germline V gene. The length of the CDR3 is 13 residues. V was clipped by 7 bases and J by 4 bases, with 14 bases between them. CDR3 DNA: TGTGCCAGCATCGAGGCGGCCTTTTACGAGCAGTACTTC. Its translation: CASIEAAFYEQYF.